These T cell receptor beta chains were read from a single sample in a study of T cell changes during pregnancy in multiple sclerosis. The repertoire was sequenced with immunoSEQ multiplex PCR; TCRdb's copy has only in-frame clones and lacks some. The profile shows almost 65,000 clones, 92% of them singletons. The input for sequencing was peripheral blood, taken in the first trimester of pregnancy. All receptors come from a female donor with multiple sclerosis, enrolled in a pregnancy study. Each CDR3 is given without its conserved first and last residue.

v_call	j_call	cdr3_aa
TRBV28	TRBJ2-1	ASSLGAGIYNEQF
TRBV6-1	TRBJ1-3	ASSEQQGGDTIY
TRBV7-8	TRBJ2-2	ASREGTVNTGELF
TRBV28	TRBJ1-5	ASSGQPRRGQPQH
TRBV11-1	TRBJ2-1	ASSLYSKPPFEQF
TRBV18	TRBJ2-1	ASSPTGTSSNEQF
TRBV6-5	TRBJ2-1	ASSSNYNEQF
TRBV29-1	TRBJ2-7	SVEDEREESYEQY
TRBV10-3	TRBJ2-5	AISEGQGKETQY
TRBV7-8	TRBJ1-2	ASSPRQGNYGYT
TRBV28	TRBJ1-2	ASSSPETARSPYGYT
TRBV6-5	TRBJ1-1	ASSNSGTGGTEAF
TRBV28	TRBJ1-1	ASSPPTGSEAF
TRBV25-1	TRBJ2-7	ASRERAEPSYEQY
TRBV6-5	TRBJ2-3	ASSYFGIGGTDTQY
TRBV18	TRBJ2-2	ASSQQGAETGELF
TRBV9	TRBJ2-4	ASRHSGPLAKNIQY
TRBV7-3	TRBJ2-1	ASSLTSGIGNEQF
TRBV28	TRBJ1-1	ASSLRGTEAF
TRBV7-2	TRBJ2-5	ASSPISATLTQY
TRBV28	TRBJ2-7	ASSLASEPYEQY
TRBV6-5	TRBJ2-1	ASSYLGSEQF
TRBV14	TRBJ1-2	ASSQNFRYGYT
TRBV27	TRBJ1-5	ASSTGRDWV
TRBV13	TRBJ1-1	ASSLWQGAQVYTEAF
TRBV4-1	TRBJ2-3	ASSKAGGADTQY
TRBV11-2	TRBJ1-2	ASSLGPGQASYGYT
TRBV28	TRBJ2-5	ASSPQRTESIQETQY
TRBV14	TRBJ2-3	ASSGLAKSTDTQY
TRBV7-9	TRBJ2-7	ASSPLGQGAYEQY
TRBV7-9	TRBJ2-6	ASSLFGSGANVLT
TRBV27	TRBJ2-7	ASSLLGGVGEQY
TRBV6-1	TRBJ1-5	ASGVGGSNQPQH
TRBV7-3	TRBJ2-2	ASSLLADTGELF
TRBV11-2	TRBJ2-7	ASSSTGGPNTYEQY
TRBV6-6	TRBJ2-1	ASSYSGGYNEQF
TRBV7-2	TRBJ2-7	ASSLVGLAASYEQY
TRBV20-1	TRBJ2-1	SAQTGNEQF
TRBV11-2	TRBJ2-7	ASSLNQGGSGEQY
TRBV28	TRBJ2-7	ASSSLFGQGLFYEQY
TRBV6-1	TRBJ2-1	ASMRTGVKNEQF
TRBV27	TRBJ2-5	ASSRNSGGYQETQY
TRBV10-3	TRBJ2-1	AISRAGTYNEQF
TRBV18	TRBJ2-1	ASSPSGRAENEQF
TRBV27	TRBJ2-3	ASSPIVWTSSSGPDTQY
TRBV6-1	TRBJ2-7	ASSEDAGWYYEQY
TRBV5-4	TRBJ1-1	ASSFRGLQRAF
TRBV27	TRBJ1-4	ASRLTGPRGKLF